This T cell receptor beta chain is drawn from a study of CD8 T cell repertoires and HIV-1 epitope variants. Study overall: Control wells had CMV/EBV/flu peptides, negative Ebola AY9, or no peptide. Study results and caveats: Some ten antigen-specific TCR beta clonotypes were found; six seemed cross-reactive to variants.

This CDR3 has 14 amino acids. Germline CDR1 reads SGHDT; CDR2 reads YYEEEE. V shed 2 bases and J shed 4 bases, with 12 bases lying between them. A remark on this clone: Its antigen is not known.

Sequencing used immunoSEQ multiplex PCR; TCRdb keeps in-frame clones, though not all of them. The data hold around 4,000 clones, with 50% to 70% observed a single time. Sequencing was performed on cultured CD8+ T cells derived from PBMCs. The sequence was obtained from a male donor with HIV. The chain employs TRBV5-6 and TRBJ2-5; the D gene is possibly TRBD1 (5 bases). The CDR3 sequence: CASSFSGARETQYF. The CDR3 coding sequence is TGTGCCAGCAGCTTCTCTGGGGCTCGAGAGACCCAGTACTTC.